This TCR beta chain was sequenced for a study of graft-versus-host responses after intestinal transplantation. Germline CDR1 and CDR2: SGHDN and FVKESK. The CDR3 runs 16 residues. V lost 1 base and J 2 bases, leaving 14 bases between the germline ends. Some clones are missing from TCRdb's copy, which holds only in-frame ones; the method was immunoSEQ multiplex PCR. The table shows tens of thousands of clones, with approximately 92% occurring only once. As to this clone: Its antigen is not identified.

V usage is TRBV14 and J usage is TRBJ2-5, with D perhaps matching TRBD2 (6 bases). The sequence was obtained from a human donor who received an intestinal transplant. The source was unstimulated CD4+ T cells sorted from spleen or lymph node cells, collected before intestinal transplant. The CDR3 loop reads CASSQGGLYTQETQYF. DNA for the CDR3: TGTGCCAGCAGCCAAGGGGGACTCTACACACAAGAGACCCAGTACTTC.